The 25 T cell receptor beta chains in this list originate from one sample, sequenced in a study of T cells in Graves' hyperthyroidism and ophthalmopathy. RNA transcripts yielded amplified TCR beta CDR3 regions. HTBI primers were used for first-round RT-PCR of the TCR CDR3. TCRdb reanalysed the multiplex PCR reads using MiXCR and keeps one entry per CDR3 protein. The table shows 450,000 to 600,000 distinct CDR3 sequences, with just under 20% occurring only once. Material: blood. These receptors originate from a man in his forties or fifties with Graves' ophthalmopathy.

This clonotype was picked up many times. The chain employs TRBV7-2 and TRBJ2-3, with 10 nucleotides matching TRBD2. Germline loops: CDR1 SGHTA, CDR2 FQGNSA. The ends lost 2 bases at V and 3 bases at J; junction bases unmatched: 8. The CDR3 loop spans 17 amino acids. CDR3 DNA sequence: TGTGCCAGCAGCTTAAGGGGAGCAGCGGGAGGGACAGATACGCAGTATTTT. Protein sequence: CASSLRGAAGGTDTQYF.

This chain connects TRBV20-1 to TRBJ1-6; D may be TRBD1 (6 bases). Trimming shortened V by 0 bases and J by 7 bases, and 13 bases separated the two germline ends. From germline, CDR1 is DFQATT and CDR2 SNEGSKA (reference sequence). This CDR3 spans 15 amino acids. CDR3 protein: CSARDGPQGNSPLHF. Here the CDR3 DNA reads TGCAGTGCTAGAGATGGACCACAGGGAAATTCACCCCTCCACTTT.

V usage is TRBV11-2 and J usage is TRBJ2-5; TRBD2 matches 14 bases. CDR3 length: 19 amino acids. Germline V gives CDR1 SGHAT, CDR2 FQNNGV. Unmatched junction bases numbered 19, after V lost 8 bases and J lost 5 bases. CDR3 in amino acids: CASGYPPTGTSGSWETQYF. CDR3 DNA: TGTGCCAGCGGATACCCCCCTACCGGGACTAGCGGGAGTTGGGAGACCCAGTACTTC.

The chain joins TRBV29-1 to TRBJ1-1; 7 bases agree with TRBD1. Germline-derived CDR1 and CDR2 are SQVTM and ANQGSEA. The CDR3 is 12 residues long. The ends lost 4 bases at V and 5 bases at J; junction bases unmatched: 4. CDR3: CSVGEQGTEAFF. The DNA for the CDR3 is TGCAGCGTTGGGGAACAGGGGACTGAAGCTTTCTTT. Supplemented by reference TRBV29-1 and TRBJ1-1, the full variable domain reads SAVISQKPSRDICQRGTSLTIQCQVDSQVTMMFWYRQQPGQSLTLIATANQGSEATYESGFVIDKFPISRPNLTFSTLTVSNMSPEDSSIYLCSVGEQGTEAFFGQGTRLTVV.

This clonotype appeared a few times. The chain has TRBV7-9 and TRBJ2-7; 11 bases fit TRBD2. Trimming took 4 bases from V and 5 from J; bases not matched to a gene: 10. CDR1 and CDR2 from the germline V gene are SEHNR and FQNEAQ (reference sequence). The CDR3 runs to 16 residues. This chain's CDR3 is CASSSISGRALDEQYF. The CDR3 nucleotides read TGTGCCAGCAGCTCTATTAGCGGGAGGGCTCTCGACGAGCAGTACTTC.

This clonotype appeared many times. This chain connects TRBV7-3 to TRBJ1-1; D perhaps matches TRBD1 (5 bases). Germline V lookup: CDR1 SGHTA, CDR2 FQGTGA. V dropped 1 base and J dropped 2 bases, with 14 bases sitting between them. The CDR3 spans 16 residues. CDR3 sequence reads: CASSLMGQGTNTEAFF. CDR3 in DNA: TGTGCCAGCAGCTTAATGGGTCAGGGAACAAACACTGAAGCTTTCTTT.

This clonotype was counted only a few times. The CDR3 sequence is CASRAFSGNTIYF. Here the CDR3 DNA reads TGTGCCAGCAGGGCCTTCTCTGGAAACACCATATATTTT. The J gene is TRBJ1-3, the V gene TRBV27, with no clear D. CDR3 size: 13 residues. V lost 6 bases and J lost 0, with 6 bases in between. From germline, CDR1 is MNHEY and CDR2 SMNVEV (reference sequence).

This clonotype was observed many times. The junction shows a germline mismatch at one end, possibly a read error. The chain is built from TRBV20-1 and TRBJ1-1; 9 nucleotides line up with TRBD1. The CDR3 extends over 13 amino acids. The V gene's germline CDR1 is DFQATT and CDR2 SNEGSKA (reference sequence). CDR3 in amino acids: CSASQTGGTEAFF. DNA of the CDR3: TGCAGCGCTAGCCAGACAGGGGGCACTGAAGCTTTCTTT.

The J gene is TRBJ2-1, the V gene TRBV7-9, with TRBD2 matching over 7 bases. The CDR3 covers 16 residues. The J segment lost 3 bases and the V segment lost 6 bases, leaving 11 bases of the junction unmatched. Germline values: CDR1 SEHNR, CDR2 FQNEAQ (reference sequence). Here the CDR3 DNA reads TGTGCCAGCAGATCCGGGGGAGGGACTCTCTACAATGAGCAGTTCTTC. Residues: CASRSGGGTLYNEQFF.

This clonotype was detected many times. The chain combines TRBV30 with TRBJ1-6; D uncertain. Trimming took 3 bases from V and 3 from J, leaving 9 bases between them. Germline lookup yields CDR1 GTSNPN and CDR2 SVGIG (reference sequence). The CDR3 sequence is 14 residues long. CDR3 coding DNA: TGTGCCTGGAGGTCGGCACTCTATAATTCACCCCTCCACTTT. This gives the protein CAWRSALYNSPLHF.

This clonotype showed up just a few times. The chain employs TRBV30 and TRBJ2-5; 8 positions match TRBD1. The CDR3 consists of 14 residues. The germline gives CDR1 GTSNPN, CDR2 SVGIG (reference sequence). Trimming cost V 4 bases and J 4 bases; bases outside gene matches: 8. CDR3 sequence: CAWNTQGALETQYF. CDR3 coding DNA: TGTGCCTGGAATACCCAGGGGGCTTTAGAGACCCAGTACTTC.

In this sample, this clonotype turned up many times. This chain links TRBV5-1 with TRBJ2-7; D perhaps matches TRBD2 (5 bases). This CDR3 spans 13 amino acids. Trimming pared 4 bases from V and 2 bases from J, leaving 10 bases between. Germline CDR1 is SGHRS and CDR2 is YFSETQ. CDR3 loop: CASSRESTYEQYF. The CDR3 DNA reads as TGCGCCAGCAGCCGGGAATCAACCTACGAGCAGTACTTC.

This clonotype was counted ten times or more. This rearrangement joins TRBV13 to TRBJ2-1; 11 bases are a match to TRBD2. Looked up from germline, CDR1 is PRHDT and CDR2 is FYEKMQ (reference sequence). The J segment lost 4 bases and the V segment lost 6 bases, leaving 5 bases of the junction unmatched. This CDR3 has 15 residues. For the CDR3, the DNA is TGTGCCAGCAGTTCTTCTAGCGGGGGGTACAATGAGCAGTTCTTC. This translates into CASSSSSGGYNEQFF.

This clonotype came up many times. The genes are TRBV11-2 and TRBJ2-7, with TRBD2 identical over 9 bases. The V gene end was trimmed by 8 bases and the J gene end by 0 bases; junction bases not matched to a gene: 5. Germline CDR1 SGHAT, CDR2 FQNNGV. The CDR3 loop spans 14 amino acids. The CDR3 DNA is TGTGCCAGCGGAAGCGGGGGGAGCTCCTACGAGCAGTACTTC. It is translated as CASGSGGSSYEQYF.

This clonotype has just a few counts. The DNA of the CDR3 is TGCAGTGCTAGAGGACATGGGGATGAGCAGTTCTTC. Protein: CSARGHGDEQFF. The chain links TRBV20-1 to TRBJ2-1; D gene ambiguous. Between the trimmed V and J ends, which lost 1 base and 8 bases, there was a span of 9 bases. The CDR3 length is 12 residues. Germline lookup yields CDR1 DFQATT and CDR2 SNEGSKA (reference sequence).

With regard to this clonotype: Likely a read error: the CDR3 ends without its conserved phenylalanine or tryptophan. The chain carries TRBV5-1 and TRBJ2-7; the D gene is possibly TRBD2 (5 bases). Between the trimmed V and J ends, which lost 4 bases and 0 bases, there was a span of 11 bases. Germline lookup yields CDR1 SGHRS and CDR2 YFSETQ. The CDR3 covers 14 residues. Here the CDR3 DNA reads TGCGCCAGCAGCCCCGTAGGGAGCTCCTACGAGCAGTACTTA. This codes for CASSPVGSSYEQYL.

Only a few counts were recorded for this clonotype. The V call is TRBV20-1, the J call TRBJ2-1; D call uncertain. CDR1 DFQATT and CDR2 SNEGSKA come from the germline V gene (reference sequence). This CDR3 has 12 residues. The germline V and J ends were trimmed by 7 bases and 5 bases, with 12 bases remaining between them. In DNA, the CDR3 is TGCAGTGGAGACTTGGTGGACAATGAGCAGTTCTTC. Encoded protein: CSGDLVDNEQFF.

This clonotype occurred many times. V gene TRBV28 combines with J gene TRBJ2-5; 10 nucleotides line up with TRBD2. The CDR3 consists of 18 residues. V dropped 5 bases and J dropped 4; count of bases not matched to a gene: 16. CDR1 is MDHEN and CDR2 is SYDVKM in the germline V gene. The DNA of the CDR3 is TGTGCCAGCAGTCCGTCGTTCGGAGCGGGAGGGCCGCGAGAGACCCAGTACTTC. Translated, it gives CASSPSFGAGGPRETQYF.

This clonotype turned up a few times. The V call is TRBV25-1, the J call TRBJ2-3; 8 bases match TRBD1. Trimming cost V 10 bases and J 2 bases; bases outside gene matches: 5. The length of the CDR3 is 13 residues. Germline V gives CDR1 MGHDK, CDR2 SYGVNS. CDR3 bases: TGTGCCACCGGGACAGGCATCACAGATACGCAGTATTTT. It is translated as CATGTGITDTQYF.

This chain links TRBV6-1 with TRBJ2-7, with no clear D. The CDR3 runs 12 residues. Germline V gives CDR1 MNHNS, CDR2 SASEGT. Deletions cut 8 bases from V and 2 bases from J, with 10 bases between. CDR3: CASVSTAYEQYF. The CDR3 region has the DNA TGTGCCAGCGTTAGTACAGCCTACGAGCAGTACTTC.

V is TRBV7-2 and J is TRBJ1-1; no definite D call. This CDR3 region has 12 residues. Germline CDR1 reads SGHTA; CDR2 reads FQGNSA. With 0 bases removed from V and 9 bases from J, the gap between germline ends came to 8 bases. The CDR3 DNA follows: TGTGCCAGCAGCTTAGCGTCGGGGAAAGCTTTCTTT. Amino acid sequence: CASSLASGKAFF.

The count of this clonotype is one. This may arise from a read error, as a much more abundant clone is one base away. The chain recombines TRBV2 with TRBJ1-2; the D gene is possibly TRBD1 (5 bases). Looked up from germline, CDR1 is SNHLY and CDR2 is FYNNEI. This CDR3 has 13 residues. The CDR3 loop reads CVSTPGPSYGYTF. CDR3 sequence (DNA): TGTGTCAGCACTCCGGGACCGTCGTATGGCTACACCTTC.

This clonotype was counted a few times. The CDR3 nucleotides read TGTGCCACCAGCAGAGAGGGGGCCCGCACAGATACGCAGTATTTT. Encoded protein: CATSREGARTDTQYF. This sequence joins TRBV15 and TRBJ2-3, with D perhaps matching TRBD1 (6 bases). CDR1 LNHNV and CDR2 YYDKDF come from the germline V gene (reference sequence). This CDR3 region has 15 residues. V shed 0 bases and J shed 1 base, with 8 bases lying between them.

V gene TRBV5-4 combines with J gene TRBJ2-5; 8 nucleotides agree with TRBD2. J was trimmed by 10 bases and V by 2 bases; bases with no gene match: 4. CDR1 SGHNT and CDR2 YYREEE come from the germline V gene (reference sequence). This CDR3 region has 12 residues. The CDR3 DNA sequence: TGTGCCAGCAGCTTAGCGGGAGCGAGCCAGTACTTC. The encoded protein is CASSLAGASQYF.

This clonotype has just a few counts. This chain links TRBV20-1 with TRBJ1-5; D may be TRBD1 (5 bases). CDR1 DFQATT and CDR2 SNEGSKA come from the germline V gene (reference sequence). The CDR3 spans 15 residues. The V and J ends lost 3 bases and 4 bases respectively, with 16 bases between them. The CDR3 reads CSARNSGPTNQPQHF. CDR3 in DNA: TGCAGTGCTAGGAACTCGGGACCAACTAATCAGCCCCAGCATTTT.